Listed below are T cell receptor beta chains from one sample, sequenced in a study of blood T cell repertoires in COVID-19. Assay: immunoSEQ multiplex PCR; the TCRdb copy retains only in-frame clones and omits some. This table holds 85,000 to 90,000 clones, roughly 86% found once. The sequencing input was peripheral blood. These receptors all come from a human donor in a cohort sampled during active COVID-19. Both conserved end residues are trimmed from each CDR3. The order of the fields is V gene, J gene, CDR3 protein.

TRBV7-9	TRBJ1-2	ASIPVGYT
TRBV4-1	TRBJ1-1	ASSLIWTESNTEAF
TRBV5-5	TRBJ1-1	ASSLSGTGETEAF
TRBV12-5	TRBJ1-3	ASGLGQNSGNTIY
TRBV6-2/TRBV6-3	TRBJ2-2	ASSFRANTGELF
TRBV7-7	TRBJ2-5	ASSLGTGKQETQY
TRBV18	TRBJ2-2	ASSRTWSGELF
TRBV7-9	TRBJ2-1	ASSPGSYSYNEQF
TRBV5-1	TRBJ2-1	ASSLAGIGTGVNNEQF
TRBV4-3	TRBJ2-1	ASSQEERAGLSEQF
TRBV6-1	TRBJ2-5	ASSEPQAQETQY
TRBV3-1/TRBV3-2	TRBJ1-4	ASSLSQQGPEEKLF
TRBV7-2	TRBJ2-7	ASSLRTGPTYEQY
TRBV4-3	TRBJ2-4	ASSQGFQMEGIQY
TRBV7-2	TRBJ2-3	ASSKTSGSPNTQY
TRBV19	TRBJ2-7	ASSRSGGAYEQY